The sequence of this TCR beta chain was determined in a study of persistence of HIV-infected CD4 T cells. Study as a whole: CD4+ T cells responding to CMV or HIV-1 Gag were isolated.

This was the immunoSEQ version 4 assay in survey mode. Assay used: immunoSEQ multiplex PCR; TCRdb lists only in-frame clones, some missing. The sample includes 46,000 or so clones, more than 70% seen only once; the top ten take about 3%. CDR1 is MNHEY and CDR2 is SMNVEV in the germline V gene (reference sequence). V was cut by 6 bases and J by 4 bases, with 15 bases left in between. The CDR3 length is 14 residues. With respect to this clone: The target antigen is unknown.

Cells were stimulated with CMV-infected fibroblast lysates at 10 ug/mL. Memory cells lacking CD40L and CD69 with high CD45RO were sorted. Here the sequenced sample was CD4+ T cells sorted from PBMCs after approximately 19-hour stimulation, taken from a patient who received antiretroviral therapy. The source is an adult man with HIV who was CMV-seropositive. This chain connects TRBV27 to TRBJ1-2; D is possibly TRBD1 (5 bases). CDR3 sequence: CASSPFTGGYGYTF. CDR3 DNA sequence: TGTGCCAGCAGCCCCTTTACAGGAGGCTATGGCTACACCTTC.